This T cell receptor beta chain was found in a study of blood T cell repertoires in COVID-19. The assay was immunoSEQ multiplex PCR, and TCRdb's table has in-frame clones only and misses some. The sample shows about 87,000 clones, 80% to 90% of them seen only once. V shed 4 bases and J shed 8 bases, with 9 bases lying between them. Germline V gene sequence: CDR1 LNHDA, CDR2 SQIVND (reference sequence). There are 13 residues in the CDR3. Material: peripheral blood. The chain carries TRBV19 and TRBJ1-6; D may be TRBD1 (5 bases). The clonotype originates from an elderly man with acute or convalescent COVID-19. The CDR3 loop reads CASSTGLDSPLHF. The CDR3 DNA sequence: TGTGCCAGTAGTACAGGGTTGGATTCACCCCTCCACTTT.